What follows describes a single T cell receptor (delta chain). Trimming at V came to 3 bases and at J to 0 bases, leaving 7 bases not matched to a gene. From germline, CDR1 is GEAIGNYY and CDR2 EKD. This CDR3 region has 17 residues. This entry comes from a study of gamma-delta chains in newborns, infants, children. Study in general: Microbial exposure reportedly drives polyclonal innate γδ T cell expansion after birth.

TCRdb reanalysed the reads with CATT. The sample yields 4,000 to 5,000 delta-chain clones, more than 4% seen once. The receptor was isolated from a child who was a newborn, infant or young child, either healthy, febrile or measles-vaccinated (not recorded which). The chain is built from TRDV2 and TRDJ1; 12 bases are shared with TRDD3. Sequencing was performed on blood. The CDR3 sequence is CACDSLLGDTYTDKLIF. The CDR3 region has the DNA TGTGCCTGTGACTCTTTACTGGGGGATACTTACACCGATAAACTCATCTTT.